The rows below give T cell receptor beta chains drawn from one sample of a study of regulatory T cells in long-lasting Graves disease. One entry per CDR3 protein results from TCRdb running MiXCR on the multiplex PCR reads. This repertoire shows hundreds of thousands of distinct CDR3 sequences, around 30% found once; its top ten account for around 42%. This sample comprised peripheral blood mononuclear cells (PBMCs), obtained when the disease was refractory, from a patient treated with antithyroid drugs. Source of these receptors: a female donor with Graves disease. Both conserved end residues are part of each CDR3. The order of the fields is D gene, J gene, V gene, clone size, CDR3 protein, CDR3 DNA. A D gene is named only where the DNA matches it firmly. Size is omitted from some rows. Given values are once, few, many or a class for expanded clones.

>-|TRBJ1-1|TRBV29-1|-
CSVVLDMNTEAFF
TGCAGCGTTGTTCTGGATATGAACACTGAAGCTTTCTTT
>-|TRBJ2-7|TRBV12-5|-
CASGLNRAIEQYF
TGTGCTAGTGGTTTAAATCGAGCGATCGAGCAGTACTTC
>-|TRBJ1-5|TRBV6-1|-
CASRHRAHQPQHF
TGTGCCAGCAGGCACAGGGCGCATCAGCCCCAGCATTTT
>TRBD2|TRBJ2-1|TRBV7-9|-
CASSLASGGTGEQFF
TGTGCCAGCAGCTTAGCTAGCGGGGGGACGGGTGAGCAGTTCTTC
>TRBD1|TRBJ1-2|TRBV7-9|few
CASSVNTGAIYGYTF
TGTGCCAGCAGCGTAAATACAGGGGCAATCTATGGCTACACCTTC
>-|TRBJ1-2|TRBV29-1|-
CSVEEAPSGISNYGYTF
TGCAGCGTTGAAGAAGCCCCTTCGGGGATCTCTAACTATGGCTACACCTTC
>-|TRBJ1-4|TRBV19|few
CASSIVGSGGEKLFF
TGTGCCAGTAGTATCGTCGGGAGTGGAGGGGAAAAACTGTTTTTT
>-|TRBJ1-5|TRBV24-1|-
CATSDFGGNQPQHF
TGTGCCACCAGTGATTTTGGGGGAAATCAGCCCCAGCATTTT
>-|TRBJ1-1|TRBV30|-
CAWSHGGGTEAFF
TGTGCCTGGAGTCACGGGGGAGGCACTGAAGCTTTCTTT
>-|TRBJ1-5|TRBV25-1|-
CASRASDSFGNQPQHF
TGTGCCAGCAGAGCCTCGGACAGCTTTGGCAATCAGCCCCAGCATTTT
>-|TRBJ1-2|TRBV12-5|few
CASAIQEGVHGYTF
TGTGCTAGTGCCATACAAGAGGGGGTCCATGGCTACACCTTC